This TCR beta chain was found in a study of monozygotic twins with inflammatory bowel disease. Total RNA was isolated from whole blood without T cell sorting. This CDR3 spans 13 amino acids. Germline lookup yields CDR1 SGHTA and CDR2 FQGNSA. Turning to this clonotype: Antigen: not known.

Used for each TCR library was approximately 3,800 ng of total RNA. Each CDR3 protein gets one entry in TCRdb, which reprocessed the 5' RACE reads and gives no DNA. The sample includes more than 350,000 distinct CDR3 sequences. Study results and limitations: Against healthy co-twins, IBD patients had lower TCRbeta diversity (measured by inverse Simpson). Any single strong signal or clonotype tied to IBD lacked support.

The V call is TRBV7-2, the J call TRBJ2-3. This receptor was obtained from a human donor with ulcerative colitis or Crohn's disease, or a healthy co-twin of an affected twin (not recorded which). The specimen sequenced was blood. The CDR3 sequence: CASSLVRTDTQYF.